This TCR beta chain is from a study of blood T cell repertoires in COVID-19. This CDR3 spans 16 amino acids. The J segment lost 9 bases and the V segment lost 0 bases, leaving 6 bases of the junction unmatched. The germline gives CDR1 MRHNA, CDR2 SNTAGT. Data came from immunoSEQ multiplex PCR; TCRdb stores just in-frame clones and leaves some out. The repertoire holds 5,700 or so clones, with approximately 84% as singletons. This clonotype originated in a human donor in a cohort sampled during active COVID-19. The sample consisted of peripheral blood. This chain links TRBV6-4 with TRBJ1-6; the match to TRBD1 covers 9 bases. The CDR3 nucleotides are TGTGCCAGCAGTGACTCGAACGGACAGGGGAGTTCACCCCTCCACTTT. It encodes CASSDSNGQGSSPLHF.